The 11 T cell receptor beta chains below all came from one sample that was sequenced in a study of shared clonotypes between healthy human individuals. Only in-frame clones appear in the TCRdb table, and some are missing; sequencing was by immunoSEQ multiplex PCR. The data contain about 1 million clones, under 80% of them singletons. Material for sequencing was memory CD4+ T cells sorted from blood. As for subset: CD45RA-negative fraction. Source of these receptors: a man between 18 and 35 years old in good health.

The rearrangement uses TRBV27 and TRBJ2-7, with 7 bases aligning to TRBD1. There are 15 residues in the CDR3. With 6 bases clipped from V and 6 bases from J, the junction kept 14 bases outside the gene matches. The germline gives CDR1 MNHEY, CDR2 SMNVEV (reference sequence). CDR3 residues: CASRDRTGVLGEQYF. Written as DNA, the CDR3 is TGTGCCAGCAGGGACCGGACAGGAGTCCTCGGCGAGCAGTACTTC.

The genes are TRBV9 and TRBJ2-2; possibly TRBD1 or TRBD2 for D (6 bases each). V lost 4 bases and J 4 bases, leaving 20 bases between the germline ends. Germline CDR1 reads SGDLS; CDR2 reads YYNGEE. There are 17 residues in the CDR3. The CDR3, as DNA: TGTGCCAGCAGCTCACCAACTCGGGGGCCGGTCACCGGGGAGCTGTTTTTT. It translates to CASSSPTRGPVTGELFF.

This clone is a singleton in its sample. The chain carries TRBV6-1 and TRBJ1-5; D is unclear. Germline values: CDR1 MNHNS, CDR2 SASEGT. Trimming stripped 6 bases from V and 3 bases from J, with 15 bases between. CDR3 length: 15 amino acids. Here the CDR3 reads CASSLSTGSNQPQHF. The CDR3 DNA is TGTGCCAGCAGCCTTTCGACGGGTTCCAATCAGCCCCAGCATTTT.

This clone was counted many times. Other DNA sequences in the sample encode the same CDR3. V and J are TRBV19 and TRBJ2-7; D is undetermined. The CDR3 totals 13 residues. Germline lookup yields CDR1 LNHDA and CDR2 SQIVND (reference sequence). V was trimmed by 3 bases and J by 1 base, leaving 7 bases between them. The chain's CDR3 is CASSIGSSYEQYF. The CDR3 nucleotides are TGTGCCAGTAGTATTGGCAGTTCCTACGAGCAGTACTTC. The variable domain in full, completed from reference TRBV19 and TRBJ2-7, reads DGGITQSPKYLFRKEGQNVTLSCEQNLNHDAMYWYRQDPGQGLRLIYYSQIVNDFQKGDIAEGYSVSREKKESFPLTVTSAQKNPTAFYLCASSIGSSYEQYFGPGTRLTVT.

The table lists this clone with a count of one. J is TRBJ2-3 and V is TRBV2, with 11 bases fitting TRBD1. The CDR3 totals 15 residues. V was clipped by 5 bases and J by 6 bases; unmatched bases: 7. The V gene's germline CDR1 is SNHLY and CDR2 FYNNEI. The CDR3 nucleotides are TGTGCCAGCAGTTACCGGACAGGGGGCGCGGATACGCAGTATTTT. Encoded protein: CASSYRTGGADTQYF.

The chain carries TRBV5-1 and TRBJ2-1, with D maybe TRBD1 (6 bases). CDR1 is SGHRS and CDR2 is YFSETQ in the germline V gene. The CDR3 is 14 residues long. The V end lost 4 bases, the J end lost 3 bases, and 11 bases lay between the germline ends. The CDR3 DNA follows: TGCGCCAGCAGCGTCGCAGGGGTCTACAATGAGCAGTTCTTC. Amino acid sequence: CASSVAGVYNEQFF.

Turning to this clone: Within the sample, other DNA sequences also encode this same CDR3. The DNA of the CDR3 is TGTGCCAGCAGCGTAGATCCGGGGTCCTACGAGCAGTACTTC. Its protein product is CASSVDPGSYEQYF. This sequence joins TRBV9 and TRBJ2-7, with TRBD2 as a possible D gene (5 bases). The V end lost 0 bases, the J end lost 1 base, and 8 bases lay between the germline ends. From germline, CDR1 is SGDLS and CDR2 YYNGEE. The CDR3 is 14 amino acids.

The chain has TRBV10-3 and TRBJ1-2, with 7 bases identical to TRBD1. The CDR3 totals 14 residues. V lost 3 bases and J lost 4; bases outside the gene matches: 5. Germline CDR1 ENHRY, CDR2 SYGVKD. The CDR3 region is CAISDSQGSYGYTF. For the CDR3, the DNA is TGTGCCATCAGTGACTCACAGGGGTCCTATGGCTACACCTTC.

The CDR3 nucleotides are TGTGCCAGCAGTCTTCGACAAAGTTTCCAGCCCCAGCATTTT. Protein product: CASSLRQSFQPQHF. The chain carries TRBV28 and TRBJ1-5; no clear D gene. The CDR3 spans 14 residues. Per the germline V gene, CDR1 is MDHEN and CDR2 is SYDVKM. V lost 5 bases to trimming and J lost 7 bases, with 15 bases between them.

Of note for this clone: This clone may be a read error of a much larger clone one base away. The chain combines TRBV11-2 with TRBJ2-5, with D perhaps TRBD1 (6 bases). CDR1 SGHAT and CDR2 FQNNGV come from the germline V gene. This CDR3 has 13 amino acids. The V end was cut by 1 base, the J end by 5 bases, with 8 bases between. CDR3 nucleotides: TGTGCCAGCAGCTTAGGGGGGCCGGAGACCCAGTACTTC. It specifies CASSLGGPETQYF.

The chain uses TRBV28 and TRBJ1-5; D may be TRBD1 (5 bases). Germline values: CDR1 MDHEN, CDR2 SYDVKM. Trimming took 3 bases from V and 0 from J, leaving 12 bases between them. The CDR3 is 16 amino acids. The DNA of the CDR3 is TGTGCCAGCAGTTTTCTTGGTACAGGTAGCAATCAGCCCCAGCATTTT. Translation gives CASSFLGTGSNQPQHF.